The 21 T cell receptor beta chains reported below all come from one sample, sequenced in a study of blood T cell repertoires in COVID-19. The method was immunoSEQ multiplex PCR; TCRdb's version includes in-frame clones alone and lacks a portion of them. Of a few hundred thousand clones listed, around 90% are singletons. Sequencing input: peripheral blood. The origin of the receptors is a woman in her twenties or thirties with COVID-19, enrolled during active disease.

The CDR3: CASSNPGLAGPQSSYNEQFF. The CDR3 coding sequence is TGTGCCAGCAGCAATCCGGGACTAGCGGGACCGCAAAGCTCCTACAATGAGCAGTTCTTC. The chain carries TRBV21-1 and TRBJ2-1; TRBD2 was called by the table and not checked on the DNA. TRBV21-1 is tagged as a pseudogene. The CDR3 runs to 20 residues.

This chain joins TRBV24-1 and TRBJ2-3, with TRBD1 identical over 9 bases. Germline assignment: CDR1 KGHDR and CDR2 SFDVKD. CDR3 length: 16 residues. V dropped 4 bases and J dropped 3; count of bases not matched to a gene: 7. CDR3 sequence (DNA): TGTGCCACCAGTGACATCTGGGGGACAGGGACAGATACGCAGTATTTT. It codes for CATSDIWGTGTDTQYF.

Of note for this clone: An end of the junction does not agree with germline; a read error may underlie this. The J gene is TRBJ2-5, the V gene TRBV7-7; TRBD1 agrees at 7 bases. Germline CDR1 SSHAT, CDR2 FNYEAQ (reference sequence). CDR3 length: 14 amino acids. For the CDR3, the DNA is TGTGCTAGCAGCCCGACGACAGGGAAAGAGACCCAGTACTTC. Protein sequence: CASSPTTGKETQYF.

The chain couples TRBV19 to TRBJ2-1, with D possibly being TRBD2 (7 bases). This CDR3 has 15 residues. Looked up from germline, CDR1 is LNHDA and CDR2 is SQIVND (reference sequence). Trimming took 5 bases from V and 3 from J, leaving 14 bases between them. CDR3 residues: CASSPGGPLYNEQFF. In DNA form, the CDR3 reads TGTGCCAGTAGTCCCGGGGGGCCCCTCTACAATGAGCAGTTCTTC.

The chain employs TRBV29-1 and TRBJ2-1, with D possibly being TRBD2 (6 bases). This CDR3 region has 14 residues. V lost 6 bases, J lost 0 bases, and 12 bases lay in between. Per the germline V gene, CDR1 is SQVTM and CDR2 is ANQGSEA. The CDR3 DNA follows: TGCAGCGTCCGGGGGTACAGCTCCTACAATGAGCAGTTCTTC. This sequence encodes CSVRGYSSYNEQFF.

This chain uses TRBV6-5 with TRBJ1-2; D may be TRBD1 (5 bases). This CDR3 has 13 residues. Trimming took off 2 bases at V and 8 bases at J, with 12 bases between the two ends. Germline V lookup: CDR1 MNHEY, CDR2 SVGAGI. CDR3 residues: CASSYGRAWGYTF. The CDR3 DNA is TGTGCCAGCAGTTACGGCAGGGCCTGGGGCTACACCTTC.

This chain connects TRBV16 to TRBJ1-1, with D maybe TRBD1 (5 bases). The CDR3 is made up of 13 amino acids. The ends were cut back, 0 bases at V and 7 bases at J, with 9 bases in the middle. CDR1 KGHSY and CDR2 FQNENV come from the germline V gene. This CDR3 reads CASSQSGGNEAFF. The CDR3 coding sequence is TGTGCCAGCAGCCAATCCGGGGGGAATGAAGCTTTCTTT.

The rearrangement links TRBV27 to TRBJ2-7; TRBD1 aligns across 7 bases. The CDR3 sequence is 14 residues long. The germline V gene has CDR1 MNHEY and CDR2 SMNVEV (reference sequence). V shed 5 bases and J 6 bases; nucleotides not matched to a gene: 10. CDR3 nucleotide sequence: TGTGCCAGCAGTCGCACAGGGGATCGAAGCGAGCAGTACGTC. Translating gives CASSRTGDRSEQYV.

The V gene is TRBV19, the J gene TRBJ1-6; D is possibly TRBD1 (6 bases). The CDR3 loop spans 14 amino acids. Trimming pared 9 bases from V and 8 bases from J, leaving 17 bases between. Germline V gene sequence: CDR1 LNHDA, CDR2 SQIVND (reference sequence). CDR3 sequence reads: CASRMGASYSPLHF. CDR3 DNA: TGTGCCAGCCGCATGGGGGCATCCTATTCACCCCTCCACTTT.

The V gene is TRBV19, the J gene TRBJ2-7; D is ambiguous. Trimming removed 6 bases at V and 3 bases at J, with 9 bases between. This CDR3 is 12 amino acids long. Germline loops: CDR1 LNHDA, CDR2 SQIVND (reference sequence). The CDR3 nucleotides are TGTGCCAGTAGGAAGAGATTCTACGAGCAGTACGTC. As protein: CASRKRFYEQYV.

The chain employs TRBV18 and TRBJ2-7; no reliable D call. Trimming left V 2 bases short and J 4 bases short, with 15 bases between. This CDR3 contains 15 residues. CDR1 and CDR2 from the germline V gene are KGHSH and LQKENI. The CDR3 here is CASSPTGKPAYEQYF. The DNA of the CDR3 is TGTGCCAGCTCACCAACGGGTAAACCGGCTTACGAGCAGTACTTC.

The chain joins TRBV5-1 to TRBJ2-1; D possibly corresponds to TRBD1 (7 bases). In germline, CDR1 is SGHRS, CDR2 YFSETQ. This CDR3 comprises 13 residues. Trimming removed 4 bases from V and 9 bases from J, with 14 bases in between. The CDR3 sequence: CASSQDREAEQFF. The CDR3 bases are TGCGCCAGCAGCCAAGACAGGGAGGCTGAGCAGTTCTTC.

The genes are TRBV5-1 and TRBJ2-3, with D possibly being TRBD2 (6 bases). V was pared by 4 bases and J by 0 bases, with 9 bases between. CDR1 SGHRS and CDR2 YFSETQ come from the germline V gene. The CDR3 length is 14 residues. The CDR3 coding sequence is TGCGCCAGCAGCCCGGGGGACAGCACAGATACGCAGTATTTT. Protein: CASSPGDSTDTQYF. The whole variable domain, filled in from reference TRBV5-1 and TRBJ2-3, reads KAGVTQTPRYLIKTRGQQVTLSCSPISGHRSVSWYQQTPGQGLQFLFEYFSETQRNKGNFPGRFSGRQFSNSRSEMNVSTLELGDSALYLCASSPGDSTDTQYFGPGTRLTVL.

This clone was found once. The J gene is TRBJ1-1, the V gene TRBV10-2, with D possibly TRBD1 on 5 matching bases. The CDR3 has 16 residues. The germline gives CDR1 WSHSY, CDR2 SAAADI. Trimming shortened V by 2 bases and J by 1 base, and 14 bases separated the two germline ends. The chain's CDR3 is CASSEMAGRKNTEAFF. CDR3 in DNA: TGCGCCAGCAGTGAGATGGCAGGGAGGAAGAACACTGAAGCTTTCTTT.

The chain joins TRBV19 to TRBJ2-3; 12 bases are a match to TRBD2. The V gene's germline CDR1 is LNHDA and CDR2 SQIVND (reference sequence). J was trimmed by 0 bases and V by 5 bases; bases with no gene match: 3. The CDR3 covers 16 residues. CDR3 region: CASSPGTSGSTDTQYF. CDR3 nucleotides: TGTGCCAGTAGTCCAGGGACTAGCGGGAGCACAGATACGCAGTATTTT.

The chain carries TRBV9 and TRBJ2-7, with 12 bases aligning to TRBD2. V gave up 2 bases and J gave up 5 bases; unmatched junction bases: 26. The CDR3 extends over 22 amino acids. Germline CDR1 and CDR2: SGDLS and YYNGEE. In DNA form, the CDR3 reads TGTGCCAGCAGCGTTCACCCCAAGGAGGCTAGCGGGAGGGGTTCGGTTGGGGACGAGCAGTACGTC. Translated, it gives CASSVHPKEASGRGSVGDEQYV.

The chain recombines TRBV6-5 with TRBJ2-7; 7 nucleotides align to TRBD2. Germline-derived CDR1 and CDR2 are MNHEY and SVGAGI. Unmatched junction bases numbered 5, after V lost 0 bases and J lost 3 bases. The CDR3 totals 15 residues. The CDR3 protein is CASSYSSGAGYEQYF. CDR3 coding DNA: TGTGCCAGCAGTTACTCGAGCGGGGCTGGCTACGAGCAGTACTTC.

The V gene is TRBV3-1 (or the pseudogene TRBV3-2), the J gene TRBJ1-1, with D tentatively TRBD1 (6 bases). CDR1 and CDR2 from the germline V gene are LGHDT and YNNKEL (reference sequence). Trimming took 2 bases from V and 4 from J, leaving 20 bases between them. The CDR3 extends over 17 amino acids. The CDR3 sequence: CASSQSMVHRALTEAFF. The DNA for the CDR3 is TGTGCCAGCAGCCAATCGATGGTACACAGGGCTCTCACTGAAGCTTTCTTT.

The V and J genes are TRBV12-5 and TRBJ1-1; the D gene is possibly TRBD1 (6 bases). Germline V gene sequence: CDR1 LGHNT, CDR2 FRNRAP. The CDR3 runs to 15 residues. V lost 3 bases and J lost 1, with 12 bases in between. CDR3 protein: CASGFLGRGNTEAFF. The DNA for the CDR3 is TGTGCTAGTGGTTTTCTGGGCAGGGGGAACACTGAAGCTTTCTTT.

This chain links TRBV11-2 with TRBJ1-2, with a possible D match to TRBD1 (5 bases). The ends were cut back, 4 bases at V and 2 bases at J, with 14 bases in the middle. This CDR3 is 15 amino acids long. Germline loops: CDR1 SGHAT, CDR2 FQNNGV. The CDR3: CASSSEMGGNYGYTF. CDR3 nucleotides: TGTGCCAGCAGCTCCGAGATGGGGGGGAACTATGGCTACACCTTC.

The rearrangement joins TRBV5-4 to TRBJ2-3; TRBD2 matches 7 bases. Germline CDR1 reads SGHNT; CDR2 reads YYREEE (reference sequence). The CDR3 is 16 amino acids. With 4 bases clipped from V and 1 base from J, the junction kept 9 bases outside the gene matches. CDR3 sequence: CASSNGLVLGTDTQYF. As DNA, the CDR3 is TGTGCCAGCAGCAACGGACTAGTATTAGGCACAGATACGCAGTATTTT.